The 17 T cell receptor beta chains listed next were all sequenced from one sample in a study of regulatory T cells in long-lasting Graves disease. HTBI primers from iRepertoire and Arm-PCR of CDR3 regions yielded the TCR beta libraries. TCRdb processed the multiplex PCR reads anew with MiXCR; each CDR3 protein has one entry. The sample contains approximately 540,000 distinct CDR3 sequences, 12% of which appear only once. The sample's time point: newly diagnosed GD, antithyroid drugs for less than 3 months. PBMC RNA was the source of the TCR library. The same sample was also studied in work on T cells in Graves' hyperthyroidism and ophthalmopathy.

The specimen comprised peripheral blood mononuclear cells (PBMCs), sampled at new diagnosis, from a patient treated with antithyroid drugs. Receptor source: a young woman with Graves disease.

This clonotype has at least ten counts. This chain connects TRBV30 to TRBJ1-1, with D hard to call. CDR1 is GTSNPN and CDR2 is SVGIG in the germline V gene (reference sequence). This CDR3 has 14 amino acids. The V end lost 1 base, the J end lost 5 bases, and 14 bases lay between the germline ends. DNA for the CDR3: TGTGCCTGGAGTGCAGACACCGGGAGGACTGAAGCTTTCTTT. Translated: CAWSADTGRTEAFF. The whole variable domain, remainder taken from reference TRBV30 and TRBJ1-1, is SQTIHQWPATLVQPVGSPLSLECTVEGTSNPNLYWYRQAAGRGLQLLFYSVGIGQISSEVPQNLSASRPQDRQFILSSKKLLLSDSGFYLCAWSADTGRTEAFFGQGTRLTVV.

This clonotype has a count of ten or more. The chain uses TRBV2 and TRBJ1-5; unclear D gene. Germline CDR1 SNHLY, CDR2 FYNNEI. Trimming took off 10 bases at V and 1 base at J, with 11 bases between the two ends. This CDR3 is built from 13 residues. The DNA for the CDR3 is TGTGCCACTGACACTGGGAGCAATCAGCCCCAGCATTTT. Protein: CATDTGSNQPQHF.

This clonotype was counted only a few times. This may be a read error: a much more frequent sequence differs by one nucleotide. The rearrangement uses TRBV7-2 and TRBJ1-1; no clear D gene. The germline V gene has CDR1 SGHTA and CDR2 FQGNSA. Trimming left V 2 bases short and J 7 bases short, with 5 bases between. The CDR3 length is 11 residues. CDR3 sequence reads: CASSLINEAFF. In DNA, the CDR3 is TGTGCCAGCAGCTTAATCAATGAAGCTTTCTTT.

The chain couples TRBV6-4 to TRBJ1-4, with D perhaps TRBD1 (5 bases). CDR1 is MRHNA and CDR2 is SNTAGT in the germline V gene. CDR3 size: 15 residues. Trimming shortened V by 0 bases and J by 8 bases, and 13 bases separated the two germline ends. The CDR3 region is CASSDSGLNGEKLFF. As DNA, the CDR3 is TGTGCCAGCAGTGACTCGGGACTAAATGGAGAAAAACTGTTTTTT.

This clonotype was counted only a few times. In nucleotides, the CDR3 is TGTGCCAGCAGTTTGAGAGGGGTATCGCAAAGGAGCTCCTACAATGAGCAGTTCTTC. Protein sequence: CASSLRGVSQRSSYNEQFF. The chain uses TRBV12-3 or TRBV12-4 and TRBJ2-1; D assignment may be TRBD1 or TRBD2 (5 bases each). This CDR3 is 19 amino acids long. V was shortened by 3 bases and J by 0 bases, with 21 bases between the two germline ends.

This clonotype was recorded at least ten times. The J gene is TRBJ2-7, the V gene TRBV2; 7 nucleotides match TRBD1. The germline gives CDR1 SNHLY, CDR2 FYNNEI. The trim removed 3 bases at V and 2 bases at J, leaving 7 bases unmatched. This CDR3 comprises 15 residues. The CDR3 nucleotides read TGTGCCAGCAGTGAGATCTGGGACAGCACCTACGAGCAGTACTTC. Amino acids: CASSEIWDSTYEQYF.

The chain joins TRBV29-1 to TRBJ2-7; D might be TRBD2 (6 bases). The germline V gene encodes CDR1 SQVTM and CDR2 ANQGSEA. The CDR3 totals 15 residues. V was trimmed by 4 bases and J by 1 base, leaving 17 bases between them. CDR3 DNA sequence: TGCAGCGTTGTTAGCTTCTGGAGGGGTTCCTACGAGCAGTACTTC. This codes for CSVVSFWRGSYEQYF.

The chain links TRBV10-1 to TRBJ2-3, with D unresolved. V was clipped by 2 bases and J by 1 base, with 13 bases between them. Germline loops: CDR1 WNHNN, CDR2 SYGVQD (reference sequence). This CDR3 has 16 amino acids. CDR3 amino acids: CASSETPGTGTDTQYF. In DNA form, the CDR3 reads TGCGCCAGCAGTGAGACACCAGGAACGGGCACAGATACGCAGTATTTT.

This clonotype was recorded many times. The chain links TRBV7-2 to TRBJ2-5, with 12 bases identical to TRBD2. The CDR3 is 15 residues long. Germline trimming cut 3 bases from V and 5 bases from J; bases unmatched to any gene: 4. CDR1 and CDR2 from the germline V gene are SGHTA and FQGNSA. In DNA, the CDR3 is TGTGCCAGCAGCTTCGGACTAGCGGGACGGGAGACCCAGTACTTC. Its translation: CASSFGLAGRETQYF.

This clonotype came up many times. The CDR3 spells CAISESYGKPSAGANVLTF. CDR3 DNA: TGTGCCATCAGTGAGTCGTACGGGAAACCTAGCGCTGGGGCCAACGTCCTGACTTTC. The chain joins TRBV10-3 to TRBJ2-6; the D gene is possibly TRBD2 (6 bases). Germline V CDR1 and CDR2: ENHRY, SYGVKD. The CDR3 is 19 residues long. Trimming removed 0 bases from V and 2 bases from J, with 17 bases in between.

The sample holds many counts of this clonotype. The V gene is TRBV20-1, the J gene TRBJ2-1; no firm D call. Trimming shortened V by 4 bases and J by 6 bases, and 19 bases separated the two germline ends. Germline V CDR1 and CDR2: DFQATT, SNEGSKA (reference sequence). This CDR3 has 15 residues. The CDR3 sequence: CSATTTNYASNEQFF. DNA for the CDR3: TGCAGTGCTACCACTACCAACTACGCTTCCAATGAGCAGTTCTTC.

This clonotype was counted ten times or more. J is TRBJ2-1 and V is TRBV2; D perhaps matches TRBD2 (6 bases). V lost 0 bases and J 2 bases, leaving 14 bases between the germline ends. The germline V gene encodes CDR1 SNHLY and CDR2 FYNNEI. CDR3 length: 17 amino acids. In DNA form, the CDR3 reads TGTGCCAGCAGTGAAGCGCTTGGAGGGATTCCCTACAATGAGCAGTTCTTC. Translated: CASSEALGGIPYNEQFF.

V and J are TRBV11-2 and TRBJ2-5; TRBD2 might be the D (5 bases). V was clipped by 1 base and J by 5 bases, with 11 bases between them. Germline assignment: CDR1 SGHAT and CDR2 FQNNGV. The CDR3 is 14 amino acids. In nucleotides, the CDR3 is TGTGCCAGCAGCTTAGGAGGGTTCTGGGAGACCCAGTACTTC. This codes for CASSLGGFWETQYF.

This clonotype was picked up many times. The CDR3 protein is CASSAGADTQYF. DNA of the CDR3: TGTGCCAGCAGTGCAGGGGCAGATACGCAGTATTTT. The chain couples TRBV28 to TRBJ2-3, with D perhaps matching TRBD1 (6 bases). V dropped 5 bases and J dropped 4 bases, with 7 bases sitting between them. This CDR3 is 12 amino acids long. The germline gives CDR1 MDHEN, CDR2 SYDVKM.

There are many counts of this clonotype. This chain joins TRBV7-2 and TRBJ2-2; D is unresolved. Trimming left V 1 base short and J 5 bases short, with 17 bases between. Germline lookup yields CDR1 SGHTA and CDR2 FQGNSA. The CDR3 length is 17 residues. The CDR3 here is CASSLDPPTLRTGELFF. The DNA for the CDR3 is TGTGCCAGCAGCTTAGATCCCCCGACTCTCCGAACCGGGGAGCTGTTTTTT.

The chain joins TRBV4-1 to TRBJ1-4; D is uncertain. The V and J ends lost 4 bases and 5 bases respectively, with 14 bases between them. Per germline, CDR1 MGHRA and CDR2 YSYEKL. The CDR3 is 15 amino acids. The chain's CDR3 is CASSPTTVRNEKLFF. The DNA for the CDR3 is TGCGCCAGCAGCCCCACCACAGTACGGAATGAAAAACTGTTTTTT.

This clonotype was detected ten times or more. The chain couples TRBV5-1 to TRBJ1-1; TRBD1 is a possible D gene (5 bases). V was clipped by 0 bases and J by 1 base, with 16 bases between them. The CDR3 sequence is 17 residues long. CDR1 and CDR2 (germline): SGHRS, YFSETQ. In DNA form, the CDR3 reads TGCGCCAGCAGCTTGGAAGCGTGGGGCCAAAGGAACACTGAAGCTTTCTTT. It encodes CASSLEAWGQRNTEAFF. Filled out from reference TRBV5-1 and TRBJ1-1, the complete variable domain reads KAGVTQTPRYLIKTRGQQVTLSCSPISGHRSVSWYQQTPGQGLQFLFEYFSETQRNKGNFPGRFSGRQFSNSRSEMNVSTLELGDSALYLCASSLEAWGQRNTEAFFGQGTRLTVV.